This T cell receptor (beta chain) originates from a study of cytomegalovirus exposure and HLA in healthy donors. As to this clone: Its target is not known.

Study-wide results and caveats: Most TCR sequences proved rare, with some public TCRs found in many donors. Donors belonging to an Asian-associated ancestry cluster reportedly showed fewer N-insertions in productive TCRs than the approximately 640-donor mean, according to what a later analysis found.

The PCR had 60 Vbeta and 13 Jbeta primers. TCRdb's table, derived via immunoSEQ multiplex PCR, lists solely in-frame clones and lacks some. The listing records roughly 120,000 clones. Looked up from germline, CDR1 is MNHEY and CDR2 is SMNVEV (reference sequence). The CDR3 contains 12 residues. Trimming took 6 bases from V and 2 from J, leaving 7 bases between them. The V and J genes are TRBV27 and TRBJ1-2; D ambiguous. The material sequenced was PBMCs. The sequence was obtained from a man aged 25 to 40 in good health and CMV-seronegative. The CDR3 DNA is TGTGCCAGCAGCCCCTCCAACTATGGCTACACCTTC. This sequence encodes CASSPSNYGYTF.